This TCR beta chain was recorded in a study of T cells after yellow fever vaccination. TCRdb reprocessed the 5' RACE reads with MiXCR, giving one entry per CDR3 protein. The repertoire holds hundreds of thousands of distinct CDR3 sequences, with 9% to 15% as singletons. Germline CDR1 DFQATT, CDR2 SNEGSKA (reference sequence). The CDR3 is 18 residues long. As concerns this clonotype: The antigen is unknown. The junction departs from the called germline gene at one end, perhaps through a read error.

General observations from the study: Post-booster repertoires contained most primary-vaccination clones again (about 95% CD4, about 90% CD8).

The receptor was isolated from a man aged 30-40 years who received the YFV17D yellow fever vaccine. The chain uses TRBV20-1 and TRBJ2-6; possible D gene TRBD1, 5 bases. This material consisted of PBMCs, taken on the day of the yellow fever booster vaccination. In DNA form, the CDR3 reads TGCTGTGCCCCCCGGTTGGGGCGGAGACCCTCTGGGGCCAACGTCCTGACTTTC. This gives the protein CCAPRLGRRPSGANVLTF.